The 27 T cell receptor beta chains below come from one sample, sequenced in a study of monozygotic twins with inflammatory bowel disease. TCRdb reprocessed the 5' RACE reads, with one entry per CDR3 protein and no DNA. Its clone listing holds some 330,000 distinct CDR3 sequences. The sequencing sample was made of blood. The origin of the receptors is a human donor with ulcerative colitis or Crohn's disease, or a healthy co-twin of an affected twin (not recorded which).

The chain employs TRBV6-5 and TRBJ2-6. CDR1 is MNHEY and CDR2 is SVGAGI in the germline V gene. There are 16 residues in the CDR3. The CDR3 loop reads CASSYLTDSGANVLTF.

This chain joins TRBV7-2 and TRBJ2-3; there is no DNA to check the TCRdb D call of TRBD2. Germline V CDR1 and CDR2: SGHTA, FQGNSA. The CDR3 sequence is 15 residues long. CDR3 loop: CASSSEEGRTDTQYF.

The chain links TRBV6-1 to TRBJ2-7; TCRdb designates TRBD2, a call that cannot be tested without DNA. The CDR3 spans 15 residues. Germline lookup yields CDR1 MNHNS and CDR2 SASEGT. CDR3 amino acids: CASMGPLGGSYEQYF.

The rearrangement links TRBV28 to TRBJ2-5; TCRdb designates TRBD1, a call that cannot be tested without DNA. Germline CDR1 is MDHEN and CDR2 is SYDVKM. CDR3 size: 16 residues. CDR3: CASSRAGADLGETQYF.

The chain is built from TRBV7-9 and TRBJ2-2; TCRdb's assignment of TRBD2 cannot be checked, as there is no DNA. This CDR3 has 14 residues. Germline CDR1 SEHNR, CDR2 FQNEAQ (reference sequence). The CDR3 reads CASNPSGSTGELFF. The full variable domain, in which reference TRBV7-9 and TRBJ2-2 provide the parts outside the CDR3, is DTGVSQNPRHKITKRGQNVTFRCDPISEHNRLYWYRQTLGQGPEFLTYFQNEAQLEKSRLLSDRFSAERPKGSFSTLEIQRTEQGDSAMYLCASNPSGSTGELFFGEGSRLTVL.

This chain joins TRBV7-2 and TRBJ1-5; the D call from TCRdb, TRBD1, cannot be confirmed without DNA. This CDR3 comprises 15 residues. The germline CDR1 and CDR2 sequences are SGHTA and FQGNSA. CDR3 sequence reads: CASSLVQGSNQPQHF. The variable domain in full, completed from reference TRBV7-2 and TRBJ1-5, reads GAGVSQSPSNKVTEKGKDVELRCDPISGHTALYWYRQSLGQGLEFLIYFQGNSAPDKSGLPSDRFSAERTGGSVSTLTIQRTQQEDSAVYLCASSLVQGSNQPQHFGDGTRLSIL.

The V call is TRBV7-2, the J call TRBJ1-6; TCRdb lists TRBD1, though no DNA is available to test this call. The germline V gene encodes CDR1 SGHTA and CDR2 FQGNSA. The CDR3 spans 16 residues. The CDR3 reads CASSLRRQGNPSPLHF.

CDR3 sequence reads: CSVERDPTDTQYF. This rearrangement joins TRBV29-1 to TRBJ2-3; TCRdb indicates TRBD1, and absent DNA this call remains unverified. CDR1 and CDR2 from the germline V gene are SQVTM and ANQGSEA. This CDR3 region has 13 residues.

The chain recombines TRBV27 with TRBJ1-3. The CDR3 is 14 amino acids. Germline lookup yields CDR1 MNHEY and CDR2 SMNVEV (reference sequence). CDR3 amino acids: CASKEGLSGNTIYF.

This sequence joins TRBV24-1 and TRBJ1-2; the D call from TCRdb, TRBD1, cannot be confirmed without DNA. The germline V gene encodes CDR1 KGHDR and CDR2 SFDVKD. This CDR3 contains 14 residues. CDR3: CATKATGSLGGYTF.

The rearrangement uses TRBV7-9 and TRBJ1-2; TCRdb indicates TRBD1, and absent DNA this call remains unverified. There are 16 residues in the CDR3. CDR1 SEHNR and CDR2 FQNEAQ come from the germline V gene (reference sequence). The CDR3 reads CASSSPTGLANYGYTF.

The CDR3 loop reads CASRDRGRFEQYF. V usage is TRBV28 and J usage is TRBJ2-7; TCRdb lists TRBD1, though no DNA is available to test this call. Germline CDR1 and CDR2: MDHEN and SYDVKM. This CDR3 contains 13 residues.

This CDR3 reads CASSRGQGIDTQYF. The gene calls are TRBV12-3 or TRBV12-4 and TRBJ2-3; the D gene TCRdb calls, TRBD1, cannot be checked with no DNA. This CDR3 has 14 amino acids.

The rearrangement joins TRBV15 to TRBJ2-7; the TCRdb call, TRBD1, lacks DNA for checking. Germline loops: CDR1 LNHNV, CDR2 YYDKDF (reference sequence). This CDR3 has 15 amino acids. Here the CDR3 reads CATSTQGAGVWEQYF.

J is TRBJ2-7 and V is TRBV6-5; as DNA is missing, the TRBD1 call by TCRdb cannot be tested. CDR1 MNHEY and CDR2 SVGAGI come from the germline V gene. The CDR3 is 12 amino acids. The CDR3: CASREQGYEQYF.

The genes are TRBV6-2 or TRBV6-3 and TRBJ2-1; the D call of TRBD2 rests on TCRdb alone, since no DNA is present to check it. This CDR3 is 15 amino acids long. CDR1 is MNHEY and CDR2 is SVGEGT in the germline V gene. CDR3 sequence: CASSYLAGGYNEQFF.

This chain uses TRBV25-1 with TRBJ2-7; without DNA, the TCRdb call of TRBD2 cannot be checked. CDR3 size: 13 residues. Germline assignment: CDR1 MGHDK and CDR2 SYGVNS. CDR3: CASSEGTQGWQYF.

This chain links TRBV11-2 with TRBJ2-7. The CDR3 totals 13 residues. Germline-derived CDR1 and CDR2 are SGHAT and FQNNGV. CDR3 loop: CASSLGGDYEQYF.

Here the CDR3 reads CSARVVHEQYF. V gene TRBV20-1 combines with J gene TRBJ2-7. In germline, CDR1 is DFQATT, CDR2 SNEGSKA (reference sequence). There are 11 residues in the CDR3.

The chain carries TRBV5-4 and TRBJ2-1; TCRdb reports TRBD2, a call that lacks DNA to check it against. The CDR3 spans 17 residues. Germline CDR1 is SGHNT and CDR2 is YYREEE (reference sequence). CDR3 in amino acids: CASSASTTRETRGEQFF.

The chain combines TRBV21-1 with TRBJ1-5; TCRdb lists TRBD1, though no DNA is available to test this call. TRBV21-1 is designated a pseudogene. The CDR3 is made up of 19 amino acids. The chain's CDR3 is CASSKPWTGASHSNQPQHF.

The chain carries TRBV6-1 and TRBJ2-1; without DNA, the TCRdb call of TRBD1 cannot be checked. CDR3 length: 15 residues. Germline-derived CDR1 and CDR2 are MNHNS and SASEGT. CDR3 in amino acids: CASRPGTGVYNEQFF.

The chain carries TRBV7-2 and TRBJ2-7. Germline-derived CDR1 and CDR2 are SGHTA and FQGNSA. The CDR3 totals 14 residues. Here the CDR3 reads CASSSAGPSYEQYF. Full variable domain (missing parts from reference TRBV7-2 and TRBJ2-7): GAGVSQSPSNKVTEKGKDVELRCDPISGHTALYWYRQSLGQGLEFLIYFQGNSAPDKSGLPSDRFSAERTGGSVSTLTIQRTQQEDSAVYLCASSSAGPSYEQYFGPGTRLTVT.

The chain has TRBV10-1 and TRBJ2-3. CDR3 size: 13 residues. Germline lookup yields CDR1 WNHNN and CDR2 SYGVQD (reference sequence). The CDR3 sequence: CASSDPSTDTQYF.

The gene calls are TRBV7-8 and TRBJ2-1. The CDR3 totals 17 residues. Per germline, CDR1 SGHVS and CDR2 FQNEAQ. CDR3 in amino acids: CASSLVRRRSTYNEQFF. Full variable domain (remainder filled in from reference TRBV7-8 and TRBJ2-1): GAGVSQSPRYKVAKRGQDVALRCDPISGHVSLFWYQQALGQGPEFLTYFQNEAQLDKSGLPSDRFFAERPEGSVSTLKIQRTQQEDSAVYLCASSLVRRRSTYNEQFFGPGTRLTVL.

The chain couples TRBV5-6 to TRBJ1-1; the D call from TCRdb, TRBD1, cannot be confirmed without DNA. CDR1 is SGHDT and CDR2 is YYEEEE in the germline V gene. The CDR3 extends over 15 amino acids. CDR3 amino acids: CASSRMIMGATEAFF.

V gene TRBV6-5 combines with J gene TRBJ2-3. There are 15 residues in the CDR3. The germline CDR1 and CDR2 sequences are MNHEY and SVGAGI. The CDR3 loop reads CASSYSVLNTDTQYF.